A selection of T cell receptor beta chains follows, all from one sample in a study of cytomegalovirus exposure and HLA in healthy donors. Only in-frame clones appear in the TCRdb table, and some are missing; sequencing was by immunoSEQ multiplex PCR. The sample includes some 130,000 clones, approximately 81% of them seen just once. What was sequenced was PBMCs. The origin of the receptors is a young man in good health and CMV-seronegative. Both conserved end residues are part of each CDR3. D genes are given only for firm matches. Only some rows state a clone size, as once, few, many or a class for expanded clones.

TRBD1	TRBV27	TRBJ1-4	once	TGTGCCAGCAGTTTAAACAGGGGGCGGGAAAAACTGTTTTTT	CASSLNRGREKLFF
.	TRBV4-1	TRBJ1-1	.	TGCGCCAGCAGCCAACCCCAGGGGAAGGACACTGAAGCTTTCTTT	CASSQPQGKDTEAFF
TRBD2	TRBV25-1	TRBJ2-6	.	TGTGCCAGCAGTGAATGGCGGGAGGCTGGGGCCAACGTCCTGACTTTC	CASSEWREAGANVLTF
TRBD1	TRBV15	TRBJ2-7	.	TGTGCCACCAGCAGATGGCAGGGGGACACCTACGAGCAGTACTTC	CATSRWQGDTYEQYF
TRBD1	TRBV9	TRBJ1-2	.	TGTGCCAGCAGCGTAACTGGACAGGCATTTAGGGCAAATGGCTACACCTTC	CASSVTGQAFRANGYTF
TRBD1	TRBV30	TRBJ1-2	.	TGTGCCTGGGAGCCAGGACAGGGGGCTGATGGCTACACCTTC	CAWEPGQGADGYTF
.	TRBV10-2	TRBJ2-1	.	TGCGCCAGCACTGGGGAGCTGGGTGAGCAGTTCTTC	CASTGELGEQFF
TRBD1	TRBV7-3	TRBJ2-1	once	TGTGCCAGCAGCTTACGAGGGACAGCGACACCAGGGTCCAATGAGCAGTTCTTC	CASSLRGTATPGSNEQFF
TRBD2	TRBV7-9	TRBJ2-1	.	TGTGCCAGCAGTTCCGGGACTAGCGGGAGATTGAATGAGCAGTTCTTC	CASSSGTSGRLNEQFF
.	TRBV5-1	TRBJ1-1	.	TGCGCCAGCAGCGCAGAACAGGGCGTGGTGAGAGCTTTCTTT	CASSAEQGVVRAFF